This TCR beta chain was captured in a study of cytomegalovirus exposure and HLA in healthy donors. V dropped 0 bases and J dropped 6 bases, with 10 bases sitting between them. The CDR3 extends over 14 amino acids. CDR1 is SGHRS, CDR2 YFSETQ, per germline. The study ran its PCR with 60 Vbeta and 13 Jbeta primers. In the original processing: In a later analysis, 8.5 million to 14 million of about 80 million unique beta chains occurred in at least two donors. Here immunoSEQ multiplex PCR was the method, and the copy in TCRdb shows in-frame clones only, minus some. That table furnishes V, J and clone size, whereas the DNA furnished D and trimming. The sample consists of over 150,000 clones, 75% to 85% of them appearing once. Points on this clone: What it binds is unknown.

The study's findings and limits: Presence/absence analysis assumed near-uniform sequencing depth across donors.

The TCR comes from a young woman in good health and CMV-seronegative. Sequencing was carried out using PBMCs. J is TRBJ2-1 and V is TRBV5-1; no definite D call. CDR3 in amino acids: CASSLAEATNEQFF. The CDR3 DNA sequence: TGCGCCAGCAGCTTGGCCGAGGCCACCAATGAGCAGTTCTTC.